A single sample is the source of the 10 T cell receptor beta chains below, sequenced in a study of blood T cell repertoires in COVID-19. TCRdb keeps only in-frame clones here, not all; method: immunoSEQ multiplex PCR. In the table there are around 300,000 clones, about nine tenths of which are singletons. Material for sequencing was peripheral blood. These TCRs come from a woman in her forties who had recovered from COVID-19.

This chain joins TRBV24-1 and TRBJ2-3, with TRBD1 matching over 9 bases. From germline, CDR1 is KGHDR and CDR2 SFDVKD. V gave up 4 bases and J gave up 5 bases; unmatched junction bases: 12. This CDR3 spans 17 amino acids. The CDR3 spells CATSDPSGTGRGDTQYF. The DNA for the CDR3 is TGTGCCACCAGTGACCCCTCGGGGACAGGGAGGGGAGATACGCAGTATTTT.

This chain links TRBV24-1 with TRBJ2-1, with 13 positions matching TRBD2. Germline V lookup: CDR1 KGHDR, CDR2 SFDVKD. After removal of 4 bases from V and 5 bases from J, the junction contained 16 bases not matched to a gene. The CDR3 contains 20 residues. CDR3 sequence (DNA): TGTGCCACCAGTGACCGGACTAGCGGGAGTATGGTCGGGGCACACAATGAGCAGTTCTTC. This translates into CATSDRTSGSMVGAHNEQFF.

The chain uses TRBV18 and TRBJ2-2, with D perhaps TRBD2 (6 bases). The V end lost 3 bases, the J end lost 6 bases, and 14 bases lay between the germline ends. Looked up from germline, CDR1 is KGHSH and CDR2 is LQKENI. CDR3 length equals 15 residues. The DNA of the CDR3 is TGTGCCAGCTCACCCTTCCGGGAGATGCCCGGGGAGCTGTTTTTT. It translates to CASSPFREMPGELFF. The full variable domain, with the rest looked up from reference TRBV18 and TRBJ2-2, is NAGVMQNPRHLVRRRGQEARLRCSPMKGHSHVYWYRQLPEEGLKFMVYLQKENIIDESGMPKERFSAEFPKEGPSILRIQQVVRGDSAAYFCASSPFREMPGELFFGEGSRLTVL.

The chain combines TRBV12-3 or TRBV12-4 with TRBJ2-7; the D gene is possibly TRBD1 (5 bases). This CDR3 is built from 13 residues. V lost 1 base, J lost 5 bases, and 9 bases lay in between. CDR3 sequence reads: CASSLGRVDEQYF. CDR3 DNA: TGTGCCAGCAGTTTAGGCAGGGTTGACGAGCAGTACTTC.

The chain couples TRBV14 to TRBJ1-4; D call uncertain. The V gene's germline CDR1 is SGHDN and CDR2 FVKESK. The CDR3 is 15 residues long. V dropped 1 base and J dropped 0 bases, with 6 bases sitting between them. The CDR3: CASSQAGATNEKLFF. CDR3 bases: TGTGCCAGCAGCCAAGCCGGGGCAACTAATGAAAAACTGTTTTTT.

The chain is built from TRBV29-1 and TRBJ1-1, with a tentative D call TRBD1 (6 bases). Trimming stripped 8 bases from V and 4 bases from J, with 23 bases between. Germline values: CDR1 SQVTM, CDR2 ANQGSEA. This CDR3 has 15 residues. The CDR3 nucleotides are TGCAGCACAAAGGTCACCAGGGGCACGGGCACTGAAGCTTTCTTT. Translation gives CSTKVTRGTGTEAFF.

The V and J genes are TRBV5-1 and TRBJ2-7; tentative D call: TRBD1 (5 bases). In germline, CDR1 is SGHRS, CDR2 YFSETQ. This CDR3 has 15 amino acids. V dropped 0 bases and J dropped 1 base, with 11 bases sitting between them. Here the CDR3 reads CASSLDSGQSYEQYF. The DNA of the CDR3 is TGCGCCAGCAGCTTGGATTCAGGGCAATCCTACGAGCAGTACTTC.

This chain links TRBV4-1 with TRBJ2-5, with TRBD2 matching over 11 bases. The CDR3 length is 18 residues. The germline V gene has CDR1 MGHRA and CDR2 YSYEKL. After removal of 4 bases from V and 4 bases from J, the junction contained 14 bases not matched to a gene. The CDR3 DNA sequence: TGCGCCAGCAGCCGCGGAGAGGGGTCTAGCGGGAGGATAGAGACCCAGTACTTC. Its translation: CASSRGEGSSGRIETQYF.

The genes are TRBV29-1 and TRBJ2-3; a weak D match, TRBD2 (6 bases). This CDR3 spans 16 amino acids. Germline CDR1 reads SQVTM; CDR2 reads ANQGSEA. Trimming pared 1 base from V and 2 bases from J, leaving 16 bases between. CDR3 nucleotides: TGCAGCGTTGAAGGTCGGATGGGGGGTATCACAGATACGCAGTATTTT. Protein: CSVEGRMGGITDTQYF.

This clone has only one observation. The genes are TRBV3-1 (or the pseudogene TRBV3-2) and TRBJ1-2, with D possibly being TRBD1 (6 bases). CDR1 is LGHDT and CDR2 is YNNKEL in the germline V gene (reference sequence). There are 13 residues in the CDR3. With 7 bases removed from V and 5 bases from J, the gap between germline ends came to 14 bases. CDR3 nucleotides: TGTGCCAGCACCTCCAGGGGCGCGTATGGCTACACCTTC. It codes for CASTSRGAYGYTF.